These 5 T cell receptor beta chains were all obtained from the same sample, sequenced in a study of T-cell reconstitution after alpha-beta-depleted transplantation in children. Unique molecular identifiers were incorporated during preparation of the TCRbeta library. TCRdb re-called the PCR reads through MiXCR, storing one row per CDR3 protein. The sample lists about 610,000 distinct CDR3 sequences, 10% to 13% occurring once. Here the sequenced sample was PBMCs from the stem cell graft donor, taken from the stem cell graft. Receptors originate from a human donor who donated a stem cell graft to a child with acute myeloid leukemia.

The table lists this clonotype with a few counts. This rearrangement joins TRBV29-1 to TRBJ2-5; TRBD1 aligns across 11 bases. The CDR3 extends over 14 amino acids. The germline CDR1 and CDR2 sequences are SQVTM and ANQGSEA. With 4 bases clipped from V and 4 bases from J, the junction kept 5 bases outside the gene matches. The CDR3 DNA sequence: TGCAGCGTTGGAGGACAGGGGGCCGGAGAGACCCAGTACTTC. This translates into CSVGGQGAGETQYF.

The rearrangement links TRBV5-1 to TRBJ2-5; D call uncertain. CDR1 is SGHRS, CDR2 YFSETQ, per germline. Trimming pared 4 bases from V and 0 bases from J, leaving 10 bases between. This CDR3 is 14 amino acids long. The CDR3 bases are TGCGCCAGCAGCGCCGGACGGAACCAAGAGACCCAGTACTTC. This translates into CASSAGRNQETQYF.

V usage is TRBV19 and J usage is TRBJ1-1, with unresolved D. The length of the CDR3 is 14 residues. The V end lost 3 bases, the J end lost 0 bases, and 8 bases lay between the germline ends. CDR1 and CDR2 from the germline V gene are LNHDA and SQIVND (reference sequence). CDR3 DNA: TGTGCCAGTAGTATCGGCCTCATGAACACTGAAGCTTTCTTT. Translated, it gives CASSIGLMNTEAFF.

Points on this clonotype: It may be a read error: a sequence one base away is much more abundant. The CDR3 coding sequence is TGTGCCATCAGTGAGTCGGATGAGTCGCAGTTCTTC. Residues: CAISESDESQFF. The chain has TRBV10-3 and TRBJ2-1; D uncertain. CDR1 and CDR2 (germline): ENHRY, SYGVKD. Between the trimmed V and J ends, which lost 0 bases and 12 bases, there was a span of 9 bases. This CDR3 is built from 12 residues.

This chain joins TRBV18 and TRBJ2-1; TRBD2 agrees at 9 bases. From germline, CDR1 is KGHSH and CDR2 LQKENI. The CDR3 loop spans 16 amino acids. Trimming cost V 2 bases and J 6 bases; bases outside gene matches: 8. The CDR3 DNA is TGTGCCAGCTCACCATCAACGGGACTAGCTAGCAATGAGCAGTTCTTC. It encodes CASSPSTGLASNEQFF.